The clone carrying this T cell receptor beta chain was observed at least ten times. Antigen: not known. The sample belongs to a study of spatial heterogeneity in lung cancer. Study conclusions and caveats: Expanded intratumoral alpha and beta TCR counts tracked tumor mutation counts. Expanded TCRs that were ubiquitous or regional had counts tracking ubiquitous and regional nonsynonymous mutations, respectively.

Every individual TCR cDNA molecule carried its own unique molecular identifier, which allowed correction of PCR and sequencing errors. Each CDR3 protein is one row after TCRdb ran MiXCR on the 5' RACE reads. This repertoire shows about 6,000 distinct CDR3 sequences, 9.1% found once; its top ten account for 20% to 30%. Time point defined: sample taken at primary tumor resection. Material for sequencing was whole RNA from tumor, nontumor lung or frozen PBMC, left unsorted. V was clipped by 5 bases and J by 4 bases, with 15 bases between them. The CDR3 is 15 residues long. CDR1 is MRHNA and CDR2 is SNTAGT in the germline V gene.

V and J are TRBV6-4 and TRBJ2-1; D is ambiguous. The sequence was obtained from a female donor with early-stage non-small cell lung cancer. The sample consisted of lung tumor tissue, taken at surgery. CDR3 coding DNA: TGTGCCAGCAGTCCGGAACCTTACAGATACAATGAGCAGTTCTTC. The encoded protein is CASSPEPYRYNEQFF.